This T cell receptor (beta chain) was sequenced for a study of cytomegalovirus exposure and HLA in healthy donors (dated by TCRdb to about 2017). Turning to the overall study: An earlier analysis of 587 of the donors reported 276 Gb of sequence data and 117 million unique TCR beta sequences obtained from about 200 million T cells. Roughly 300 gigabases of sequencing data and around 80 million unique TCR sequences made up an early release that covered around 640 HLA-typed donors. The genetic ancestry cluster associated with self-reported Caucasian donors included about four fifths of the 300 to 400 genotyped donors. The study aimed to test whether signatures of past pathogen exposure could be identified by cataloging public T cell receptors. Using immunosequencing, the study profiled T cell repertoires from approximately 700 subjects and related those repertoires to cytomegalovirus serostatus. Besides the first cohort of 550 to 750 subjects, a separate validation cohort made up of some 110 different subjects was used. To predict cytomegalovirus infection status, the study combined high-throughput TCR immunosequencing, statistical association of individual TCRs with disease status, and machine learning. To study patterns of TCR occurrence, a later analysis re-analyzed previously published TCR beta repertoires from several hundred donors and added high-resolution HLA genotyping. The later analysis used no new phenotypic data to find candidate immune exposures, relying instead on TCR beta sequences and their occurrence across donors. In an earlier analysis of several hundred of the donors, high-throughput TCR beta sequencing was used to judge whether each TCR beta V gene segment behaved as functional or pseudogenic. Alongside the repertoire data, information on donor age, sex, ethnicity and CMV serostatus was compiled. Genome-wide SNP genotypes for about 55% of the roughly 670 donors were used in a later genetic analysis, which treated that subset as a discovery cohort. Every discovery cohort repertoire had been produced on one sequencing platform. HLA typing included class I and class II loci at four-digit resolution. The number of typed donors differed by locus: about 620-640 for A, B, C, DRB1 and DQB1; approximately 530 for DQA1; 606 for DPA1; and approximately 450 for DPB1. Five DR-DQ haplotypes were handled as single units for association and clustering because linkage in the cohort was strong. On average, around 200,000 unique TCR beta nucleotide sequences were sequenced per donor among several hundred genotyped donors of the cohort, with around 19% of those sequences being non-productive.

This clone was found once. Its recognized antigen is unknown. No base quality information exists; no much larger clone differs at one position. The cohort comprised approximately 700 healthy bone marrow donors. All cohort members were sampled while nominally healthy, although unrecorded immune exposures were likely present. The donor was CMV seropositive and belonged to the group of 250 to 300 seropositive cohort members. Each donor provided a peripheral blood sample, and peripheral blood mononuclear cells were used for TCR beta sequencing. The Qiagen DNeasy Blood Extraction Kit was used to extract genomic DNA from the blood cell samples. Broad study findings and their caveats: Broadly in line with IMGT annotations, most TCR beta V segments showed up in productive rearrangements about 87% or about 30% of the time in an earlier analysis of approximately 600 of the donors. In vitro tests confirmed that a few of the cytomegalovirus-associated TCR beta chains recognize cytomegalovirus antigens. In a later analysis, the rate of TCR association differed among HLA loci, with DRB1 alleles having the most associated TCRs and HLA-C alleles having the fewest. V-gene and J-gene trimming of TCR beta chains was associated with a missense DCLRE1C variant in a later genetic analysis, and the association was replicated in an independent cohort. The earlier analysis of 587 of the donors excluded some 15 rarely observed V segments, including chromosome 9 orphons, because counts were too low. Roughly uniform sequencing depth across donors was assumed in presence/absence analyses, although this assumption may not hold. In a later analysis, HLA-associated TCR beta chains were found to be more clonally expanded and to have lower generation probabilities than equally common non-associated chains. The cohort was sequenced for TCR beta chains only, and without alpha or paired-chain data the features that could be detected were limited. The classifier was reported to diagnose cytomegalovirus status with high specificity and sensitivity in both the original cohort and the validation cohort. A further reported finding was that TCR beta sequences accurately predicted the HLA-A and HLA-B alleles for most subjects in the first cohort. Most TCR sequences were seen in very few donors, while some public TCRs were found in many individuals. When HLA alleles, especially DR and DQ, strongly co-occurred, TCR associations were difficult to assign to individual alleles. The authors suggested that the approach could potentially be generalized to other disease states and immunological phenotypes. The study gave a list of more than 150 TCR beta chains associated with cytomegalovirus. In a later analysis, 15,000 to 20,000 TCR beta sequences were associated with specific HLA alleles at a false discovery rate of 0.05. Linkage disequilibrium might explain the correlated functional status among segregating V segments, but an unknown experimental factor could not be ruled out. Because HLA typing was missing for some donors at each locus, association tests included only the typed subset. In a later analysis, several top co-occurrence clusters were reported to appear linked to parvovirus B19, influenza, CMV and Epstein-Barr virus. Immune exposure information for the cohort was limited to CMV serostatus. According to a later genetic analysis, donors in an Asian-associated ancestry cluster had fewer N-insertions in productive TCRs than the approximately 700-donor mean. Most CMV-associated TCR beta chains appeared to be HLA-restricted in a later analysis, and the HLA associations seemed to be driven largely by CMV exposure. A group of highly shared sequence variants was considered likely to be a technical artifact of the sequencing pipeline.

The method was the immunoSEQ multiplex PCR assay. A mixture of 60 forward primers for TCR Vbeta segments and 13 reverse primers for TCR Jbeta segments was used in the multiplex PCR. The CDR3 region of rearranged TCR beta genes was amplified from genomic DNA with a multiplex PCR assay. Amplified TCR beta libraries were sequenced as 87-base-pair reads on the Illumina HiSeq System. As for how the authors treated the data: A later analysis counted about 80 million unique TCR beta chains across the 666 repertoires, and around 9.9 million of these chains were shared by at least two donors. A nearest-neighbor algorithm error-corrected the raw reads and collapsed the reads into unique sequences, merging closely related sequences to remove PCR and sequencing errors. To assign V, D and J gene segments, CDR3 sequences were aligned to IMGT reference sequences. For a sequence to be retained, a match of at least six nucleotides was required to both a V gene segment and a J gene segment. A rearrangement counted as productive if the CDR3 had no stop codons and remained in frame with V and J, and every other rearrangement counted as non-productive. Following IMGT convention, CDR3 was defined as the stretch from the second conserved V-encoded cysteine up to the conserved J-encoded phenylalanine. The earlier analysis of 587 of the donors excluded any sequence lacking an unambiguous match to a single V gene segment. In an earlier analysis of several hundred of the donors, V segments were called functional above 56.7% productive rearrangements and were called segregating when the between-donor standard deviation exceeded 5%. A statistical classification framework was built to diagnose cytomegalovirus status from the catalog of TCR beta chain sequences. A later analysis assigned V and J genes by comparing TCR nucleotide sequences with IMGT/GENE-DB human TR gene sequences. In a later analysis, CDR3 sequences and most-parsimonious VDJ recombination scenarios were assigned using the TCRdist pipeline. A later analysis defined each TCR beta chain by its CDR3 amino acid sequence plus V-gene family, and excluded reads lacking a unique V-gene family. To address suspected cross-contamination and a sequencing artifact, a later analysis removed 550 to 750 highly shared, low-generation-probability nucleotide sequences. A later analysis calculated a clonal expansion index for each public chain from normalized within-repertoire ranks of inferred template counts. In a later analysis, generation probabilities were computed with a VDJ recombination model fitted to out-of-frame rearrangements, and the resulting probabilities were checked against IGoR. Hypergeometric tests were used in a later analysis to score TCR-TCR, TCR-HLA and TCR-CMV co-occurrence, with a repertoire-size bias correction applied to the TCR pairs. To estimate false discovery rates, a later analysis permuted the HLA or CMV assignments 20 times. In a later analysis, co-occurring TCRs were grouped using DBSCAN, with TCRdist sequence similarity added in when clustering inside HLA-allele-positive subsets. Co-occurrence clustering excluded repertoires with fewer than 30,000 or more than 120,000 public chains, plus five with anomalous nucleotide sharing. In TCRdb, the immuneACCESS table is reduced to in-frame sequences with V and J assigned. These tables do not hold every clone; where another copy was compared, an unresolved V gene accounts for under half, and the others remain unexplained. V and J calls and clone size come straight from that table; D and trimming were deduced from the DNA. Counted in this sample were about 180,000 clones; roughly 85% of them appeared once. The top ten constitute 5% to 7% of the sample.

The receptor comes from a man between 35 and 55 years old in good health and CMV-seropositive. The sample was PBMCs.

The DNA sequence is TGTGCCAGCAGTTACTCGATACAGTCCCCCGGGGAGCTGTTTTTT. The translation is CASSYSIQSPGELFF. The chain is encoded by TRBV6-5 joined to TRBJ2-2; too little of a D gene remains to name it. Reading from cysteine to phenylalanine, the CDR3 counts 15 amino acids. Only the CDR3 DNA is retained, 45 bases long and in frame from the first base. Trimming takes 0 bases from V and 6 bases from J, and the germline ends sit 11 bases apart. CDR1 and CDR2 are drawn from the germline V gene: MNHEY, SVGAGI.